This T cell receptor beta chain was sequenced during a study of cytomegalovirus exposure and HLA in healthy donors. Germline V CDR1 and CDR2: LNHDA, SQIVND (reference sequence). This CDR3 region has 15 residues. V was shortened by 6 bases and J by 0 bases, with 12 bases between the two germline ends. On this clone itself: No antigen is known for it.

Study-level findings and limits: Donors belonging to an Asian-associated ancestry cluster reportedly showed fewer N-insertions in productive TCRs than the roughly 700-donor mean, according to what a later analysis found.

Use of 60 Vbeta and 13 Jbeta primers characterized the PCR. Per the authors' pipeline: Approximately 73 million unique TCR beta chains, 9 million to 11 million shared, were counted in a later analysis. TCRdb's table, derived via immunoSEQ multiplex PCR, lists solely in-frame clones and lacks some. V, J and clone size derive from that table, while D and trimming were established from the DNA sequence. This table holds approximately 140,000 clones, roughly 76% found once. The chain carries TRBV19 and TRBJ1-3, with a weak D call TRBD1 (6 bases). This TCR was sampled from a woman aged 35 to 49 in good health and CMV-seronegative. The sample taken for sequencing was PBMCs. The CDR3 region has the DNA TGTGCCAGTAGACCGGGACACCTCTCTGGAAACACCATATATTTT. Translation gives CASRPGHLSGNTIYF. The full variable domain, rest sourced from reference TRBV19 and TRBJ1-3, is DGGITQSPKYLFRKEGQNVTLSCEQNLNHDAMYWYRQDPGQGLRLIYYSQIVNDFQKGDIAEGYSVSREKKESFPLTVTSAQKNPTAFYLCASRPGHLSGNTIYFGEGSWLTVV.